This TCR beta chain was captured in a study of shared clonotypes between healthy human individuals. General observations from the study: Naive subsets, compared against memory subsets, generally had larger estimated richness values. Rarefaction exposed incomplete sorted-subset sequencing despite large depth.

CD8 cells regarded as naive lacked CD45RO, were positively chosen for CCR7, and omitted terminally differentiated effector memory CD45RA+ cells. Profiled with immunoSEQ multiplex PCR; TCRdb holds only in-frame clones, not every one. The data contain about 1,800,000 clones, approximately 95% of them singletons. The V gene's germline CDR1 is PRHDT and CDR2 FYEKMQ (reference sequence). The V segment lost 5 bases and the J segment 5 bases; nucleotides outside the gene matches: 14. The CDR3 is 17 amino acids. Regarding this clone: What it recognizes is unknown.

The origin of this receptor is a man aged 18 to 35 in good health. The chain is built from TRBV13 and TRBJ2-5; TRBD2 matches at 10 bases. Sequencing was performed on naive CD8+ T cells sorted from blood. This CDR3 reads CASSPGGSGGPRETQYF. The CDR3 coding sequence is TGTGCCAGCAGCCCCGGTGGTAGCGGGGGGCCCCGGGAGACCCAGTACTTC.